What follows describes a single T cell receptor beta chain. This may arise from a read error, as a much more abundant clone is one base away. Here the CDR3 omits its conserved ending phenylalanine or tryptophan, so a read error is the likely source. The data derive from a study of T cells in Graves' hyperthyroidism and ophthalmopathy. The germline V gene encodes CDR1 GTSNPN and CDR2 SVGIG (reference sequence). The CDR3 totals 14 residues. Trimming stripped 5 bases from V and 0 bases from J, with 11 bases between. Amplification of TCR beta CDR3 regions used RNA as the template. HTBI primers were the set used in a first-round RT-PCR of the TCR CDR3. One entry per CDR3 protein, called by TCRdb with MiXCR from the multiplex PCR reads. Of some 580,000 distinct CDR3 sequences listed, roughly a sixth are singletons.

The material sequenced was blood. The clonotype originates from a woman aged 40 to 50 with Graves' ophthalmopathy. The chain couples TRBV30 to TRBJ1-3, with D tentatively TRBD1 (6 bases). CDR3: CAWQRGTSGNTIYL. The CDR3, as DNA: TGTGCCTGGCAAAGGGGGACCTCTGGAAACACCATATATCTT.